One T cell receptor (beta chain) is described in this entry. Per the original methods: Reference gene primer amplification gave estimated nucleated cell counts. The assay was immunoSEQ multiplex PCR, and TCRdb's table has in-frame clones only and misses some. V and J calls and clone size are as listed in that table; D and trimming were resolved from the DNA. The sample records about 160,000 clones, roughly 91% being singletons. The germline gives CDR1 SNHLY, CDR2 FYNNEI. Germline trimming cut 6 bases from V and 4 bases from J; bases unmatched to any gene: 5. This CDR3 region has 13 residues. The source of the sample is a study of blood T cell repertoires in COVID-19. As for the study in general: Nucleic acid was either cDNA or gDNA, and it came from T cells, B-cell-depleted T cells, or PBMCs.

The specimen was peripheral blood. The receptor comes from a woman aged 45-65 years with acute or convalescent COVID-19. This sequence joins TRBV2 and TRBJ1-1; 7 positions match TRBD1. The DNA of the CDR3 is TGTGCCAGCAGAGGGGGCGGGACCACTGAAGCTTTCTTT. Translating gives CASRGGGTTEAFF.